Sequencing of this T cell receptor (beta chain) was carried out in a study of vaccination effects on CD4 cells after COVID-19. Study background: Samples collected post-vaccine were obtained a median of 72 days after the second dose.

This CDR3 has 15 amino acids. Germline loops: CDR1 SGHTA, CDR2 FQGNSA. The V end lost 5 bases, the J end lost 0 bases, and 14 bases lay between the germline ends. Expansion with viral peptide pools was applied to antigen-specific CD4+ T cells by the ViraFEST assay prior to sequencing. With more than nine days of culture completed, CD4+ T cells were isolated. Vaccination of participants consisted of two doses of either the BNT162b2 or mRNA-1273 vaccine. Cultures of 2 million or so PBMC per well contained approximately 9.6 IU/ml IL-2 plus 10 ug/ml peptides. Replacing half the medium with IL-2 medium was done on days 3 and 7. To note about this clone: Its antigen is currently unknown.

Notes on the study in general: Vaccine- and infection-induced clones showed marked clonal contraction late following vaccination.

Generated by immunoSEQ multiplex PCR, the TCRdb table keeps only in-frame clones and is missing some. The sample shows about 31,000 clones, more than 65% of them seen only once. This TCR derives from a human donor who received a COVID-19 vaccine. The source was CD4+ T cells from PBMCs cultured with HCoV-229E spike peptides, collected after COVID-19 vaccination. The V gene is TRBV7-2, the J gene TRBJ2-7; TRBD2 might be the D (6 bases). The CDR3 coding sequence is TGTGCCAGCAGCAAAGTAGCGGACCCCTCCTACGAGCAGTACTTC. Translating it yields CASSKVADPSYEQYF.